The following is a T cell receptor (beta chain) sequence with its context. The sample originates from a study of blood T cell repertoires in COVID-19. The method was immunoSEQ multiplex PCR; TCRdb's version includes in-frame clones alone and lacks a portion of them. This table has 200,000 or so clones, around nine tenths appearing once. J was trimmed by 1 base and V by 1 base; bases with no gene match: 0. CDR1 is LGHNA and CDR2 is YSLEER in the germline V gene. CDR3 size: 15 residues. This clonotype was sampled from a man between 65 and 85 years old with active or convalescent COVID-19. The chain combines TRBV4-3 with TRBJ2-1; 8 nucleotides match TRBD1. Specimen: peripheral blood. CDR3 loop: CASSQGTGSYNEQFF. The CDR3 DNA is TGCGCCAGCAGCCAAGGGACAGGGTCCTACAATGAGCAGTTCTTC.